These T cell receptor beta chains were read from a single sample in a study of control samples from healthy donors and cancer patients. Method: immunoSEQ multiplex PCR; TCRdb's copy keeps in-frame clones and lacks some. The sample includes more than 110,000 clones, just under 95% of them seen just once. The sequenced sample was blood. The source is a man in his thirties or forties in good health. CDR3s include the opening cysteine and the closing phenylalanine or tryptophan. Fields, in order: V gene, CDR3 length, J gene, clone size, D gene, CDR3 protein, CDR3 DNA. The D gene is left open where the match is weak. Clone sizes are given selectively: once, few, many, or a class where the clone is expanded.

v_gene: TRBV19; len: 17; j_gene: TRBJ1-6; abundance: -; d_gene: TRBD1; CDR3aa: CASSWPAGTAPNSPLHF; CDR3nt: TGTGCCAGTAGCTGGCCGGCCGGGACAGCCCCTAATTCACCCCTCCACTTT
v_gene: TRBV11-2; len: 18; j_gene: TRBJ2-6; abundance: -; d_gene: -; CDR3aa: CASSLAWDRHSGANVLTF; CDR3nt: TGTGCCAGCAGCTTAGCGTGGGACCGACACTCTGGGGCCAACGTCCTGACTTTC
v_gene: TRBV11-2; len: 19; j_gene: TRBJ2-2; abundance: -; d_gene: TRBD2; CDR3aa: CASRKPGLAGKMNTGELFF; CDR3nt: TGTGCCAGCAGAAAGCCGGGACTAGCGGGCAAGATGAACACCGGGGAGCTGTTTTTT
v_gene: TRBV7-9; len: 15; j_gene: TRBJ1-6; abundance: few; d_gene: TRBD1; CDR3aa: CASSRSRDRGSGLHF; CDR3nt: TGTGCCAGCAGCCGAAGCCGGGACAGGGGGTCGGGCCTCCACTTT
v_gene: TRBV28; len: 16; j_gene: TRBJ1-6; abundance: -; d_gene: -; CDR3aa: CASNSGQRSYNSPLHF; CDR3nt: TGTGCCAGCAATTCAGGACAGCGCTCCTATAATTCACCCCTCCACTTT
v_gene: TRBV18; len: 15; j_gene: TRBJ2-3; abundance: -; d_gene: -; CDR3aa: CASSQGQPSTDTQYF; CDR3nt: TGTGCCAGCTCACAAGGACAGCCTAGCACAGATACGCAGTATTTT
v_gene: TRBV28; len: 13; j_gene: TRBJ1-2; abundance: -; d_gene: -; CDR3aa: CASSGTYIYGYTF; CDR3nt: TGTGCCAGCAGTGGGACATACATCTATGGCTACACCTTC
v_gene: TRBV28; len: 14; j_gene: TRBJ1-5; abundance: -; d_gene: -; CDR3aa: CASSPAPGDQPQHF; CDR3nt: TGTGCCAGCAGTCCGGCTCCCGGGGATCAGCCCCAGCATTTT
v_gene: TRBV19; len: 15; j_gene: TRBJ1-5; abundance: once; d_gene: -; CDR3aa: CASSPITEYHQPQHF; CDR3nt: TGTGCCAGTAGTCCAATAACAGAATACCATCAGCCCCAGCATTTT
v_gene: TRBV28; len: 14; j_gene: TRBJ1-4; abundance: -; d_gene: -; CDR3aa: CASSLFRLGEKLFF; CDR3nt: TGTGCCAGCAGTTTATTTAGGTTGGGTGAAAAACTGTTTTTT
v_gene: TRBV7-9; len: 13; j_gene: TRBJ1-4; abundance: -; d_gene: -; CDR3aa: CASSLVGGEKLFF; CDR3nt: TGTGCCAGCAGCTTAGTGGGCGGTGAAAAACTGTTTTTT
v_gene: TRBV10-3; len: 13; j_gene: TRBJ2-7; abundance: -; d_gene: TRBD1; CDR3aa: CATETGLKREQYF; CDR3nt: TGTGCCACAGAGACAGGGTTGAAGCGCGAGCAGTACTTC
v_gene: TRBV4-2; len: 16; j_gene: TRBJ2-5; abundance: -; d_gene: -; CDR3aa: CASSQGLTQSSETQYF; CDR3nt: TGTGCCAGCAGCCAAGGACTGACTCAGTCTTCGGAGACCCAGTACTTC
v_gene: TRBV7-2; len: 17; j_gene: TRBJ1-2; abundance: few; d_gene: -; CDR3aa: CASSLVVSVVGNYGYTF; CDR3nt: TGTGCCAGCAGCTTAGTAGTTTCGGTTGTTGGGAACTATGGCTACACCTTC
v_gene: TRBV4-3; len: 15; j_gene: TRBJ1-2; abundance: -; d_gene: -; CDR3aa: CASSQDLNSNYGYTF; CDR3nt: TGCGCCAGCAGCCAAGATCTGAACAGCAACTATGGCTACACCTTC
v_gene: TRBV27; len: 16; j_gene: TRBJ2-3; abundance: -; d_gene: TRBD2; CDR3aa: CASSPGAGDFPDTQYF; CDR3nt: TGTGCCAGCAGTCCTGGGGCGGGAGATTTCCCAGATACGCAGTATTTT
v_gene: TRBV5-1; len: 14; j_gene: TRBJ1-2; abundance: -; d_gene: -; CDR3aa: CASSLGVRGNGYTF; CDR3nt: TGCGCCAGCAGCTTGGGGGTCAGGGGTAATGGCTACACCTTC
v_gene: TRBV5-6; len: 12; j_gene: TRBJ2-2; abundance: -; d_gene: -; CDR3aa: CASSPRPGELFF; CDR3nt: TGTGCCAGCAGCCCGCGTCCGGGGGAGCTGTTTTTT
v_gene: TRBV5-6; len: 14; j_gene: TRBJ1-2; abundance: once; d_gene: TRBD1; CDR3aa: CASSSGQGRYGYTF; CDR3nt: TGTGCCAGCAGCTCGGGACAGGGGCGATATGGCTACACCTTC
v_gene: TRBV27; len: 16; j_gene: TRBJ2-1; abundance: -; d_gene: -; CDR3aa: CASSLSRTKGGAEQFF; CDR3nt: TGTGCCAGCAGTTTATCGAGGACTAAGGGGGGGGCTGAGCAGTTCTTC
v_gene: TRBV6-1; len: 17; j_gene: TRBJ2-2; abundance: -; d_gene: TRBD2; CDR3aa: CASSAGVLADYTGELFF; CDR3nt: TGTGCCAGCAGTGCAGGAGTACTAGCGGACTACACCGGGGAGCTGTTTTTT
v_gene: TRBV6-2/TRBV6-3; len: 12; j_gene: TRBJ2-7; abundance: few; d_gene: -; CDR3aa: CASSYLGREQYF; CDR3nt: TGTGCCAGCAGTTACTTGGGGCGCGAGCAGTACTTC
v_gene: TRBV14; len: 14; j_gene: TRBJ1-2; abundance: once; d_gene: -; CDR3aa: CASSQPGQRGRCTF; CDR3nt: TGTGCCAGCAGCCAACCCGGACAGAGGGGGAGGTGCACCTTC
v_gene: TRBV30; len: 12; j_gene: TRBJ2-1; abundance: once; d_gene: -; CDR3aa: CAWSVLIDEQFF; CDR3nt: TGTGCCTGGAGTGTACTAATCGATGAGCAGTTCTTC
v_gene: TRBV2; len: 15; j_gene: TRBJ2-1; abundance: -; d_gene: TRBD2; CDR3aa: CASSDSSGVSNEQFF; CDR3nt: TGTGCCAGCAGTGATTCTAGCGGGGTCTCTAATGAGCAGTTCTTC
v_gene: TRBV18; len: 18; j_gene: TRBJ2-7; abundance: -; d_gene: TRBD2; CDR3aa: CASSPLGPGLAVEHKQYF; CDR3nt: TGTGCCAGCTCACCACTAGGTCCGGGACTAGCGGTGGAACATAAGCAGTACTTC
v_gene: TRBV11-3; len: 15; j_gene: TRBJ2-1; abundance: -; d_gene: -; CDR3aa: CASSSRASTYNEQFF; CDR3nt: TGTGCCAGCAGCTCCAGGGCGAGTACCTACAATGAGCAGTTCTTC
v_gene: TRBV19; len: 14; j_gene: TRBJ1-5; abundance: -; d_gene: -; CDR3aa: CASSIRQSNQPQHF; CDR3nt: TGTGCCAGTAGTATCCGACAGAGCAATCAGCCCCAGCATTTT
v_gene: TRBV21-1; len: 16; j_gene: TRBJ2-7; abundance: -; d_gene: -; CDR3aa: CASSKARTSERYEQYF; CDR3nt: TGTGCCAGCAGCAAAGCCCGGACATCGGAACGCTACGAGCAGTACTTC
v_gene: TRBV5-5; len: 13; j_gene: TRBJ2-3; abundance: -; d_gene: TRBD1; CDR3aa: CASSLRGQDTQYF; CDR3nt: TGTGCCAGCAGCCTACGGGGACAGGATACGCAGTATTTT
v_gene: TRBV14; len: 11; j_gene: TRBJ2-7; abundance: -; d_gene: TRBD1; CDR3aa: CASGTVYEQYF; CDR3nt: TGTGCCAGCGGGACAGTCTACGAGCAGTACTTC